This T cell receptor (beta chain) was captured in a study of blood T cell repertoires in COVID-19. At the level of the study: Specimens from acute and convalescent COVID-19 originated in the United States, Italy and Spain. From T cells, B-cell-depleted T cells, or PBMCs came the material, which was cDNA or gDNA.

In the original processing: Amplification of reference gene primers provided the estimated nucleated cell counts. TCRdb keeps only in-frame clones here, not all; method: immunoSEQ multiplex PCR. Clonal size and the V and J genes are those of that table, whereas D and trimming came from the DNA. The sample includes 90,000 or so clones, about nine tenths of them seen just once. After removal of 3 bases from V and 5 bases from J, the junction contained 1 base not matched to a gene. The CDR3 has 13 residues. CDR1 is SEHNR and CDR2 is FQNEAQ in the germline V gene (reference sequence). The sequenced sample was peripheral blood. This TCR was recovered from a human donor with active COVID-19. The donor label of this sample is uncertain. The chain employs TRBV7-9 and TRBJ1-1; 9 positions agree with TRBD1. CDR3 DNA sequence: TGTGCCAGCAGCTTGACAGGGGGGACTGAAGCTTTCTTT. Its translation: CASSLTGGTEAFF.